This paragraph covers one TCR beta chain sequence. Its antigen is currently unknown. The CDR3 consists of 14 residues. Germline values: CDR1 MRHNA, CDR2 SNTAGT. V was clipped by 5 bases and J by 4 bases, with 14 bases between them. The PCR contained 60 Vbeta and 13 Jbeta primers. In the source study's methods: As a later analysis found, there were tens of millions of unique TCR beta chains, of which roughly 11 million were shared. Sequencing was performed with immunoSEQ multiplex PCR; in TCRdb, only in-frame clones are kept and a portion is missing. The V and J calls and the clone size are those of that table, but D and trimming were determined from the DNA. Here the sample spans approximately 160,000 clones, around 85% being singletons. These data originate in a study of cytomegalovirus exposure and HLA in healthy donors. Whole-study results and caveats: Indistinguishable V segments such as TRBV6-2 and TRBV6-3 were excluded.

The sequencing sample was made of PBMCs. The rearrangement uses TRBV6-4 and TRBJ1-1; D is unclear. The receptor was isolated from a man aged 50-60 years in good health and CMV-seropositive. CDR3 protein: CASSPGGRLTEAFF. The CDR3, as DNA: TGTGCCAGCAGTCCCGGCGGTCGTCTCACTGAAGCTTTCTTT.